These 29 T cell receptor beta chains share one sample of origin, sequenced in a study of regulatory T cells in long-lasting Graves disease (dated by TCRdb to the early 2020s). The time point label here, explained by the study, means: persistent/refractory GD, antithyroid drugs over 5 years with positive TRAb. For both TCR sequencing and RNA sequencing, RNA was extracted from PBMCs in TRIzol. Receptors were amplified or captured by multiplex PCR. Sequencing was carried out with an Illumina HiSeq 4000. TCR beta libraries were built with iRepertoire HTBI primers and Arm-PCR amplification of CDR3 regions. TCRdb reworked the public reads: Q25 trimming with fastp, MiXCR clone assembly, productive beta chains retained. CDR3 protein sequences are deduplicated, and each keeps its most common genes and DNA. For this sample there are almost 350,000 distinct CDR3 sequences; around 20% appear just once. The ten largest clones represent less than 30% of the sample.

This specimen consisted of peripheral blood mononuclear cells (PBMCs), obtained when the disease was refractory, from a patient treated with antithyroid drugs. The receptors derive from a female donor with Graves disease.

In this sample, this clonotype turned up many times. The rearrangement joins TRBV11-3 to TRBJ1-1; maybe TRBD1 (5 bases). Germline V CDR1 and CDR2: SGHNT, YENEEA. The CDR3 length is 15 residues. Trimming took 0 bases from V and 0 from J, leaving 8 bases between them. The CDR3 sequence is CASSLEGRLNTEAFF. CDR3 in DNA: TGTGCCAGCAGCTTAGAGGGGCGACTGAACACTGAAGCTTTCTTT.

V gene TRBV30 combines with J gene TRBJ1-1, with unresolved D. V lost 4 bases and J 1 base, leaving 7 bases between the germline ends. Germline CDR1 and CDR2: GTSNPN and SVGIG (reference sequence). The CDR3 covers 12 residues. The CDR3 bases are TGTGCCTGGAATTCGGGGAACACTGAAGCTTTCTTT. It codes for CAWNSGNTEAFF.

The table lists this clonotype with many counts. The rearrangement joins TRBV12-5 to TRBJ2-7; no reliable D call. This CDR3 comprises 13 residues. Germline loops: CDR1 LGHNT, CDR2 FRNRAP. V dropped 7 bases and J dropped 6 bases, with 16 bases sitting between them. For the CDR3, the DNA is TGTGCTAGTGCCAACAACAACCCTCTCGAGCAGTACTTC. The encoded protein is CASANNNPLEQYF. Variable domain in full (rest from reference TRBV12-5 and TRBJ2-7): DARVTQTPRHKVTEMGQEVTMRCQPILGHNTVFWYRQTMMQGLELLAYFRNRAPLDDSGMPKDRFSAEMPDATLATLKIQPSEPRDSAVYFCASANNNPLEQYFGPGTRLTVT.

This clonotype was seen more than once but under ten times. This chain links TRBV7-3 with TRBJ2-7; 7 bases fit TRBD2. CDR3 size: 14 residues. The junction had 7 bases not matched to a gene; V was cut back by 2 bases and J by 6 bases. Germline V lookup: CDR1 SGHTA, CDR2 FQGTGA. For the CDR3, the DNA is TGTGCCAGCAGCTTATCCGGCGGGAGTAGCGAGCAGTACTTC. This translates into CASSLSGGSSEQYF.

The table lists this clonotype with a few counts. The genes are TRBV3-1 and TRBJ2-7; 7 nucleotides align to TRBD2. Germline-derived CDR1 and CDR2 are LGHDT and YNNKEL (reference sequence). The CDR3 is made up of 13 amino acids. The junction had 3 bases not matched to a gene; V was cut back by 1 base and J by 6 bases. In nucleotides, the CDR3 is TGTGCCAGCAGCCAAGCGGGAGGAAGCGAGCAGTACTTC. Its translation is CASSQAGGSEQYF.

In this sample, this clonotype turned up many times. This chain uses TRBV11-2 with TRBJ1-5; D ambiguous. The CDR3 extends over 13 amino acids. Trimming cost V 4 bases and J 3 bases, with 7 bases left between them. Germline V CDR1 and CDR2: SGHAT, FQNNGV. In DNA, the CDR3 is TGTGCCAGCAGCTCAAACGTCAATCAGCCCCAGCATTTT. This translates into CASSSNVNQPQHF.

The sample holds a few counts of this clonotype. The chain recombines TRBV24-1 with TRBJ1-5; 9 nucleotides line up with TRBD1. This CDR3 has 15 residues. V was clipped by 5 bases and J by 3 bases; unmatched bases: 4. Germline-derived CDR1 and CDR2 are KGHDR and SFDVKD. The CDR3 region has the DNA TGTGCCACCAGTGCCGGGACAGGGAACAATCAGCCCCAGCATTTT. It encodes CATSAGTGNNQPQHF.

Regarding this clonotype: A far larger clone is just one base off, so this is likely a read error. The CDR3 spells CAGSLGDRVSGYTF. The CDR3 DNA sequence: TGTGCCGGCAGTTTAGGGGACAGGGTGTCGGGCTACACCTTC. This chain links TRBV28 with TRBJ1-2; 9 bases are shared with TRBD1. This CDR3 has 14 amino acids. CDR1 and CDR2 (germline): MDHEN, SYDVKM.

The chain employs TRBV30 and TRBJ2-2, with D perhaps TRBD2 (7 bases). Per germline, CDR1 GTSNPN and CDR2 SVGIG (reference sequence). The CDR3 has 14 amino acids. V lost 8 bases to trimming and J lost 6 bases, with 19 bases between them. The CDR3 is CARGAGTSPGELFF. The CDR3 coding sequence is TGTGCCCGGGGGGCCGGGACATCGCCCGGGGAGCTGTTTTTT.

This clonotype was recorded at least ten times. The V and J genes are TRBV30 and TRBJ1-2; D is unclear. From germline, CDR1 is GTSNPN and CDR2 SVGIG (reference sequence). The CDR3 length is 14 residues. The V end lost 2 bases, the J end lost 4 bases, and 14 bases lay between the germline ends. CDR3 amino acids: CAWSSGGYGYGYTF. CDR3 coding DNA: TGTGCCTGGAGTTCCGGAGGGTACGGCTATGGCTACACCTTC.

This clonotype appeared many times. In DNA, the CDR3 is TGCAGCGTCAAGGGGGATTTGAACACTGAAGCTTTCTTT. Encoded protein: CSVKGDLNTEAFF. The J gene is TRBJ1-1, the V gene TRBV29-1, with D possibly being TRBD1 (6 bases). This CDR3 spans 13 amino acids. Germline lookup yields CDR1 SQVTM and CDR2 ANQGSEA. The germline V and J ends were trimmed by 6 bases and 0 bases, with 11 bases remaining between them.

This clonotype showed up just a few times. The chain couples TRBV20-1 to TRBJ2-7; TRBD1 might be the D (5 bases). CDR1 and CDR2 (germline): DFQATT, SNEGSKA (reference sequence). There are 12 residues in the CDR3. V was shortened by 2 bases and J by 5 bases, with 10 bases between the two germline ends. CDR3 bases: TGCAGTGCTAGACGCCAGGGTAACGAGCAGTACTTC. As protein: CSARRQGNEQYF.

This clonotype was seen at least ten times. The chain couples TRBV28 to TRBJ1-1; no clear D. Germline loops: CDR1 MDHEN, CDR2 SYDVKM. V dropped 10 bases and J dropped 5 bases, with 14 bases sitting between them. The CDR3 consists of 12 residues. Here the CDR3 DNA reads TGTGCCACCAGAGGAGGTGGGACTGAAGCTTTCTTT. It specifies CATRGGGTEAFF.

In its sample, this clonotype was seen a few times. The chain links TRBV12-3 or TRBV12-4 to TRBJ1-6; D is unclear. V lost 5 bases and J lost 13, with 12 bases in between. The CDR3 has 12 amino acids. CDR3 in DNA: TGTGCCAGCAGTCTAAGGACGGGTCCCCTCCACTTT. Translating gives CASSLRTGPLHF.

The V gene is TRBV29-1, the J gene TRBJ2-7, with 9 nucleotides matching TRBD1. Trimming at V came to 5 bases and at J to 4 bases, leaving 9 bases not matched to a gene. Looked up from germline, CDR1 is SQVTM and CDR2 is ANQGSEA. This CDR3 has 14 residues. CDR3 bases: TGCAGCGTTCTCCCGACAGGGGGGATTTACGAGCAGTACTTC. Residues: CSVLPTGGIYEQYF.

The rearrangement links TRBV28 to TRBJ1-6; D gene uncertain. Germline CDR1 reads MDHEN; CDR2 reads SYDVKM. Between the trimmed V and J ends, which lost 7 bases and 0 bases, there was a span of 7 bases. This CDR3 has 14 residues. The CDR3 loop is CASIRSSYNSPLHF. The CDR3 bases are TGTGCCAGCATCAGAAGCTCCTATAATTCACCCCTCCACTTT. Supplemented by reference TRBV28 and TRBJ1-6, the full variable domain reads DVKVTQSSRYLVKRTGEKVFLECVQDMDHENMFWYRQDPGLGLRLIYFSYDVKMKEKGDIPEGYSVSREKKERFSLILESASTNQTSMYLCASIRSSYNSPLHFGNGTRLTVT.

This rearrangement joins TRBV11-2 to TRBJ2-1; 7 bases are a match to TRBD2. The CDR3 is 16 residues long. Trimming cost V 1 base and J 5 bases; bases outside gene matches: 8. CDR1 and CDR2 (germline): SGHAT, FQNNGV. Here the CDR3 DNA reads TGTGCCAGCAGCTTAGTCATCCCTAGCGGTAACAATGAGCAGTTCTTC. Translation gives CASSLVIPSGNNEQFF.

As to this clonotype: A much larger clone lies one base from this, so it may be a read error. The V gene is TRBV30, the J gene TRBJ1-4; TRBD1 is a possible D gene (6 bases). CDR1 GTSNPN and CDR2 SVGIG come from the germline V gene (reference sequence). The CDR3 consists of 15 residues. V was trimmed by 2 bases and J by 8 bases, leaving 18 bases between them. This CDR3 reads CAWSRQAGVREKLFF. DNA for the CDR3: TGTGCCTGGAGTAGACAGGCTGGTGTGCGGGAAAAACTGTTTTTT.

The V call is TRBV11-2, the J call TRBJ2-1, with TRBD1 as a possible D gene (6 bases). Germline V gene data show CDR1 as SGHAT and CDR2 as FQNNGV. Trimming took off 5 bases at V and 3 bases at J, with 14 bases between the two ends. The CDR3 loop spans 15 amino acids. The CDR3 coding sequence is TGTGCCAGCAGCGGTACAGGGTTATTCTACAATGAGCAGTTCTTC. This translates into CASSGTGLFYNEQFF.

This chain joins TRBV6-1 and TRBJ2-2; tentative D call: TRBD1 (6 bases). The CDR3 length is 16 residues. V was pared by 2 bases and J by 5 bases, with 15 bases between. Germline CDR1 and CDR2: MNHNS and SASEGT. Written as DNA, the CDR3 is TGTGCCAGCAGTGAAAACAGGGCTTCCTTAACCGGGGAGCTGTTTTTT. Its protein product is CASSENRASLTGELFF.

Comments on this clonotype: At one end the junction does not follow the germline gene, possibly because of a read error. This chain connects TRBV28 to TRBJ2-2; D possibly uses TRBD1 or TRBD2 (6 bases each). The CDR3 contains 16 residues. Per the germline V gene, CDR1 is MDHEN and CDR2 is SYDVKM. The CDR3 bases are TGTGCCAGCACTTTACTCGGGGGCCCCAACACCGGGGAGCTGTTTTTT. Translating it yields CASTLLGGPNTGELFF.

This clonotype was counted at least ten times. This sequence joins TRBV29-1 and TRBJ2-7; D gene unclear. The CDR3 consists of 12 residues. V was cut by 1 base and J by 2 bases, with 6 bases left in between. Germline V CDR1 and CDR2: SQVTM, ANQGSEA. The CDR3 sequence: CSVEVPPYEQYF. Written as DNA, the CDR3 is TGCAGCGTTGAAGTCCCTCCCTACGAGCAGTACTTC.

This clonotype was seen ten or more times. The V and J genes are TRBV28 and TRBJ2-7; D is ambiguous. Germline V gene sequence: CDR1 MDHEN, CDR2 SYDVKM. The V end was cut by 5 bases, the J end by 2 bases, with 16 bases between. The CDR3 has 15 residues. The CDR3 spells CASSPSVPSAYEQYF. The CDR3 bases are TGTGCCAGCAGTCCATCCGTTCCGTCTGCCTACGAGCAGTACTTC.

This clonotype occurred many times. V gene TRBV30 combines with J gene TRBJ1-2; D might be TRBD1 (5 bases). CDR3 length: 12 amino acids. CDR1 is GTSNPN, CDR2 SVGIG, per germline (reference sequence). V lost 5 bases and J 4 bases, leaving 11 bases between the germline ends. This chain's CDR3 is CAWDGGGYGYTF. The CDR3 region has the DNA TGTGCCTGGGACGGGGGTGGCTATGGCTACACCTTC.

The genes are TRBV15 and TRBJ2-6; 8 nucleotides line up with TRBD1. The CDR3 runs 16 residues. V lost 3 bases and J lost 4; bases outside the gene matches: 5. From germline, CDR1 is LNHNV and CDR2 YYDKDF (reference sequence). The CDR3, as DNA: TGTGCCACCAGCAGCGGCAGGGGGCTCGGGGCCAACGTCCTGACTTTC. Translation gives CATSSGRGLGANVLTF.

This clonotype occurred many times. The V gene is TRBV15, the J gene TRBJ1-5, with a possible D match to TRBD1 (5 bases). Trimming shortened V by 5 bases and J by 1 base, and 9 bases separated the two germline ends. This CDR3 has 14 residues. CDR1 and CDR2 from the germline V gene are LNHNV and YYDKDF (reference sequence). CDR3 in DNA: TGTGCCACCAGCCCAGGGTCGAGCAATCAGCCCCAGCATTTT. Translation: CATSPGSSNQPQHF.

About this clonotype: A far larger clone lies a single base away; this is likely a read error. The chain links TRBV7-2 to TRBJ1-2; D unresolved. Per germline, CDR1 SGHTA and CDR2 FQGNSA. Trimming removed 1 base at V and 4 bases at J, with 13 bases between. This CDR3 is 15 amino acids long. In DNA, the CDR3 is TGTGCCAGCAGCTTAGGGGAGAGGAGCCTCTATGGCTACACCTTC. This sequence encodes CASSLGERSLYGYTF.

The chain employs TRBV27 and TRBJ1-1; D is uncertain. Germline V lookup: CDR1 MNHEY, CDR2 SMNVEV (reference sequence). The CDR3 runs to 13 residues. Trimming took 3 bases from V and 3 from J, leaving 8 bases between them. The CDR3 nucleotides are TGTGCCAGCAGTTTCGGGTCTGACACTGAAGCTTTCTTT. Its protein is CASSFGSDTEAFF.

This clonotype was detected many times. This sequence joins TRBV6-2 or TRBV6-3 and TRBJ2-2; 7 nucleotides match TRBD1. Germline V lookup: CDR1 MNHEY, CDR2 SVGEGT. The trim removed 6 bases at V and 2 bases at J, leaving 15 bases unmatched. The CDR3 has 18 residues. CDR3 in DNA: TGTGCCAGCAGCCGGAACGGGGTGAGGGGGCCTAACACCGGGGAGCTGTTTTTT. This sequence encodes CASSRNGVRGPNTGELFF.